Here is one T cell receptor (beta chain) with its context. The data belong to a study of T cells in tumors after PD-1 blockade. Study at large: Patients had no prior checkpoint blockade, systemic immunosuppressants, or anti-cancer therapy within 4 weeks.

Here immunoSEQ multiplex PCR was the method, and the copy in TCRdb shows in-frame clones only, minus some. Altogether 45,000 to 60,000 clones are present, more than 65% being singletons, with the ten largest covering roughly 4%. The CDR3 runs to 19 residues. V was pared by 1 base and J by 2 bases, with 5 bases of the junction left unmatched. The germline CDR1 and CDR2 sequences are PRHDT and FYEKMQ (reference sequence). The rearrangement joins TRBV13 to TRBJ2-2; 15 positions match TRBD2. This TCR came from a human donor with basal cell carcinoma. Sequencing used PBMCs, obtained before anti-PD-1 treatment. The CDR3 spells CASSLAGLAGGQNTGELFF. CDR3 DNA sequence: TGTGCCAGCAGCTTAGCGGGACTAGCGGGGGGACAAAACACCGGGGAGCTGTTTTTT.